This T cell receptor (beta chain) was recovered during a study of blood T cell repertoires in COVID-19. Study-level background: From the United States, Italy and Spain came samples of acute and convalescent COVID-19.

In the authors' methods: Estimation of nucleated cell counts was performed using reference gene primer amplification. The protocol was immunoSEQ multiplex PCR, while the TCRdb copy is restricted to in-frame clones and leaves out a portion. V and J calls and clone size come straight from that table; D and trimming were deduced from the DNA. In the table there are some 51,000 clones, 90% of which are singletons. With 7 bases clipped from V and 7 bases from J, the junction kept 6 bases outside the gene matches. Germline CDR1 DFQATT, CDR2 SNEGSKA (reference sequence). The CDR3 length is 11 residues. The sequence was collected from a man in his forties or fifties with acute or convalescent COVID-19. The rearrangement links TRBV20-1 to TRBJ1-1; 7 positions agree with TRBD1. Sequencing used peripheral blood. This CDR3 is CSVGQTIEAFF. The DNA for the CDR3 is TGCAGTGTGGGACAGACCATTGAAGCTTTCTTT.